The entry that follows covers one T cell receptor beta chain sequence. Its specificity is unknown. The data stem from a study of T-cell memory formation after mild COVID-19. Constant-segment primers served in 5'RACE that generated TCR alpha and TCR beta cDNA libraries bearing sample barcodes and UMIs. TCRdb re-derived calls from the 5' RACE reads in MiXCR, one entry per CDR3 protein. Among fewer than 650,000 distinct CDR3 sequences listed, roughly 17% were seen once. Study findings and constraints: Day 37-peaking second-wave clones had unconfirmed SARS-CoV-2 specificity. CD4+ clones that contracted lay mainly in CM and EM; CD8+ ones lay in EMRA. Pre-infection memory already had some responding clones, implying cross-reactive memory joined.

CDR1 DFQATT and CDR2 SNEGSKA come from the germline V gene (reference sequence). This CDR3 has 13 residues. V was pared by 2 bases and J by 1 base, with 8 bases between. The chain combines TRBV20-1 with TRBJ2-5, with D perhaps being TRBD1 or TRBD2 (5 bases each). This clonotype originated in an adult woman who had mild COVID-19 (a few samples of this study predate the infection). Cell type and time point are not known. Sequenced: PBMCs or a T cell subset sorted from them (not recorded which). The CDR3 spells CSARRDLQETQYF. The CDR3 region has the DNA TGCAGTGCTAGAAGGGACCTCCAAGAGACCCAGTACTTC.